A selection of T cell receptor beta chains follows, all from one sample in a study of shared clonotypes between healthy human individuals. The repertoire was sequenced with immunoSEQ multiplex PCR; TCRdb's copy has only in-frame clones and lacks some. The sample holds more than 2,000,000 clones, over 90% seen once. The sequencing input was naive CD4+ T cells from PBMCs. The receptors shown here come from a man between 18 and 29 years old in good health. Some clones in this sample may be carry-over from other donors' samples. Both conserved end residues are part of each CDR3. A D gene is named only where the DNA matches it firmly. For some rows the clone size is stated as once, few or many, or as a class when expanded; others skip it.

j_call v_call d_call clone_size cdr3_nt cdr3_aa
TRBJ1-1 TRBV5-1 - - TGCGCCAGCAGCTTGTTCTCCATCCGTGGACAGAACACTGAAGCTTTCTTT CASSLFSIRGQNTEAFF
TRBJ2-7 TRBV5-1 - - TGCGCCAGCAGCTTGGGAGGGACGGCGAGCTCCTACGAGCAGTACTTC CASSLGGTASSYEQYF
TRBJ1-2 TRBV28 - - TGTGCCAGCAGTTTAGTGCGCGGGGCTAGCCTCTATGGCTACACCTTC CASSLVRGASLYGYTF
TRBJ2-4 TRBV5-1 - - TGCGCCAGCAGCCAGACGGGGGCTCAAGCCAAAAACATTCAGTACTTC CASSQTGAQAKNIQYF
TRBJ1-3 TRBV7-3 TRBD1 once TGTGCCAGCAGCTCTCGGACAGGGGCTGGAAACACCATATATTTT CASSSRTGAGNTIYF
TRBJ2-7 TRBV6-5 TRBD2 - TGTGCCAGCAGAACTAGCGGGAGGGCCCACGAGCAGTACTTC CASRTSGRAHEQYF
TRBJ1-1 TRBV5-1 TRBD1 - TGCGCCAGCAGCGGACAGGGTGGAAACACTGAAGCTTTCTTT CASSGQGGNTEAFF
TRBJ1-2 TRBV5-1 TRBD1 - TGCGCCAGCAGCTTCGGACAGGGGAACTATGGCTACACCTTC CASSFGQGNYGYTF
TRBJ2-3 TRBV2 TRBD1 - TGTGCCAGCAGTGGACCGGGACAGGAAAACACAGATACGCAGTATTTT CASSGPGQENTDTQYF
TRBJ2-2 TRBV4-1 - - TGCGCCAGCACTAAGGCCATCACAGGGGAGCTGTTTTTT CASTKAITGELFF
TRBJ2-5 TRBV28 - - TGTGCCAGCGGCACAGGGGGGGGGCGAGAGACCCAGTACTTC CASGTGGGRETQYF
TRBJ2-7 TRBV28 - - TGTGCCTGCCACAGGGGAGGCGACGAGCAGTACTTC CACHRGGDEQYF
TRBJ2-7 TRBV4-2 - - TGTGCCAGCAGCCAAGACTACGAGCAGTACTTC CASSQDYEQYF
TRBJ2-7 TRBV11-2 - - TGTGCCAGCAGCTTAGACAGAAGCGAGCAGTACTTC CASSLDRSEQYF
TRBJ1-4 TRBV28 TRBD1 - TGTGCCAGCTCCTTCAGTCCCGGGACAGGGATCGCTGAAAAACTGTTTTTT CASSFSPGTGIAEKLFF
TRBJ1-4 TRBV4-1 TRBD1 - TGCGCCAGCAGCCATCGGACAGGGTATAATGAAAAACTGTTTTTT CASSHRTGYNEKLFF
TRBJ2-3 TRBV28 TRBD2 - TGTGCCAGCAGCCTTACAGGGGGACTAGCGTCCCTTACGCAGTATTTT CASSLTGGLASLTQYF
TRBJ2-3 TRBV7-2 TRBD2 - TGTGCCAGCAGCTTAGTGACTAGCGGGAGTCGCACAGATACGCAGTATTTT CASSLVTSGSRTDTQYF
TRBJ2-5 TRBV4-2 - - TGTGCCAGCAGCCAAGTCCCAAGATCCAACTTCATGATCGAGGGACAAGAGACCCAGTACTTC CASSQVPRSNFMIEGQETQYF
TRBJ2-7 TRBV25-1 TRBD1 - TGTGCCAGCTCCAGGTCGGGGACAGGGGGCGAGCAGTACTTC CASSRSGTGGEQYF
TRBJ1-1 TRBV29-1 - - TGCAGCGGAACAGCGAACACTGAAGCTTTCTTT CSGTANTEAFF
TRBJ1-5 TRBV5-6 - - TGTGCCAGCAGCTTGGCGGGGAGGGTAAGTCAGCCCCAGCATTTT CASSLAGRVSQPQHF
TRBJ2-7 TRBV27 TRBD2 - TGTGCCAGCAGCCCTAGCGGGAGGCTTTCCTACGAGCAGTACTTC CASSPSGRLSYEQYF
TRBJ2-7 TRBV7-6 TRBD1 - TGTGCCAGCAGCTCGGACAGGATCGGGGAGCAGTACTTC CASSSDRIGEQYF
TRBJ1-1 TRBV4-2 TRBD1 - TGTGCCAGCAGCCTCAACACAGGGGTGACTGAAGCTTTCTTT CASSLNTGVTEAFF
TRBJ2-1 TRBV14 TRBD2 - TGTGCCAGCAGCCAAGATCTAGCGGGAGAGCAGTTCTTC CASSQDLAGEQFF
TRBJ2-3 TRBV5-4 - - TGTGCCAGCAGCTTGGATGGCGGGGTTAACACAGATACGCAGTATTTT CASSLDGGVNTDTQYF
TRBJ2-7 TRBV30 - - TGTGCCTGGAGTGTTATGGGGCAGGGGGGGAAAAAGTACTTC CAWSVMGQGGKKYF
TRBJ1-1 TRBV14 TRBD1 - TGTGCCAGCAGCCCATGGACAGGGGAAGCTTTCTTT CASSPWTGEAFF
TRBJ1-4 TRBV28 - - TGTGCCAGCAGTTTCGGAGGGAATGAAAAACTGTTTTTT CASSFGGNEKLFF
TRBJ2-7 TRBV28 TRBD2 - TGTGCCAGCAGCTACACCGGGACTAGCGCCTCCTACGAGCAGTACTTC CASSYTGTSASYEQYF
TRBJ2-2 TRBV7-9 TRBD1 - TGTGCCAGCAGCTCATCGGGGACAGGGGGCGGCGTCACCGGGGAGCTGTTTTTT CASSSSGTGGGVTGELFF
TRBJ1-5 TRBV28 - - TGTGCCAGCAGTCGACAATCGGGGGTCCAGCCCCAGCATTTT CASSRQSGVQPQHF
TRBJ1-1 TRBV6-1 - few TGTGCCAGCAGTGAGCAGGGGAGCACTGAAGCTTTCTTT CASSEQGSTEAFF
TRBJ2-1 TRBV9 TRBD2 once TGTGCCAGCAGCGTAGATGGCGGGGGGTACAATGAGCAGTTCTTC CASSVDGGGYNEQFF
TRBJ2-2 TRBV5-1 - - TGCGCCAGCAGCTTTCAGAACACCGGGGAGCTGTTTTTT CASSFQNTGELFF
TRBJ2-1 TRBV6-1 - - TGTGCCAGCAGTGAGGAAATCCCGGGGGAGCAGTTCTTC CASSEEIPGEQFF
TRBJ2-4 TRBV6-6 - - TGTGCCAGCAGTTACGCGGCGGATGTCGGCAAAAACATTCAGTACTTC CASSYAADVGKNIQYF
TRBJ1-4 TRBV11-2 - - TGTGCCAGCACCACCGGTGGGGAACTGTTTTTT CASTTGGELFF
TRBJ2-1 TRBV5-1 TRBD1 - TGCGCCAGCCAGACAGGGCGGAATGAGCAGTTCTTC CASQTGRNEQFF
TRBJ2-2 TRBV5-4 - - TGTGCCAGCAGCTTGGGGGGCAGGGACCGTTCCGGGGAGCTGTTTTTT CASSLGGRDRSGELFF
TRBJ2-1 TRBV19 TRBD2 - TGTGCCAGTAGTACCCGACTAGCGGGAGGATCTGCGAGTGAGCAGTTCTTC CASSTRLAGGSASEQFF
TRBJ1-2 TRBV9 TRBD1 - TGTGCCAGCAGCGTAGACAGGGGGCCCTATGGCTACACCTTC CASSVDRGPYGYTF
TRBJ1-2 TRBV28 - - TGTGCCAGCAGTTACAAGGGCGGAGGGTACTATGGCTACACCTTC CASSYKGGGYYGYTF
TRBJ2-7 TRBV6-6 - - TGTGCCAGCAGTTATAGGTCTTCGTCAGGTTACGAGCAGTACTTC CASSYRSSSGYEQYF
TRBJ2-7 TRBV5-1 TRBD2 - TGCGCCAGCAGCTTGGATCCTAGCGGGATCTCCTACGAGCAGTACTTC CASSLDPSGISYEQYF
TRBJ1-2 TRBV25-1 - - TGTGCCAGCAGTGGTCTACAAGTTGGCTACACCTTC CASSGLQVGYTF
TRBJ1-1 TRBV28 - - TGTGCCAGCAGTCTTACGGCAAGGAGCACGGTGAACACTGAAGCTTTCTTT CASSLTARSTVNTEAFF
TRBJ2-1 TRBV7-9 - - TGTGCCAGCAGCTTCCTTTTTGATGAGCAGTTCTTC CASSFLFDEQFF
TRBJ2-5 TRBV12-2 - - TGTGCAAGTCGTACCCGACTAGTCAGAGTACAAGAGACCCAGTACTTC CASRTRLVRVQETQYF
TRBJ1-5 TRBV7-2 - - TGTGCCAGCAGTCGAGACGGCGAATATAGCAATCAGCCCCAGCATTTT CASSRDGEYSNQPQHF
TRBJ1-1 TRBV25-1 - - TGTGCCAGCAGGAAGACCGAGATACGGGGTGAAGCTTTCTTT CASRKTEIRGEAFF